This T cell receptor beta chain was identified during a study of T cell responses to AZD1222 COVID-19 vaccine. Notes on the study in general: Spike-specific TCRs gained breadth and depth after people received two AZD1222 doses. The sample set comprised mostly white British donors with more females, and clonal diversity was possibly underestimated.

Remarks on this clone: No antigen is known for it.

Generated by immunoSEQ multiplex PCR, the TCRdb table keeps only in-frame clones and is missing some. Seen here are roughly 50,000 clones, about 80% observed once, and the top ten hold around 7%. Per the germline V gene, CDR1 is LNHDA and CDR2 is SQIVND (reference sequence). Between the trimmed V and J ends, which lost 7 bases and 4 bases, there was a span of 14 bases. CDR3 length equals 14 residues. The input for sequencing was peripheral blood, taken on day 0 of AZD1222 vaccination. V is TRBV19 and J is TRBJ1-5; D remains unclear. This receptor was obtained from an adult in good health. Written as DNA, the CDR3 is TGTGCCAGTAAGCTAGCTGGGTGGAATCAGCCCCAGCATTTT. Translating it yields CASKLAGWNQPQHF.